The 22 T cell receptor beta chains below were found in one sample sequenced in a study of monozygotic twins with cystic fibrosis. Method: immunoSEQ multiplex PCR; TCRdb's copy keeps in-frame clones and lacks some. The table shows under 40,000 clones, with 90% to 97% occurring only once. The specimen sequenced was blood. Source of these receptors: a girl aged 2-9 years with cystic fibrosis.

This chain joins TRBV19 and TRBJ2-7; D call uncertain. CDR3 length: 13 amino acids. V was trimmed by 1 base and J by 2 bases, leaving 6 bases between them. Germline V gives CDR1 LNHDA, CDR2 SQIVND (reference sequence). CDR3 DNA: TGTGCCAGTAGTATAGGCAAGACCTACGAGCAGTACTTC. It specifies CASSIGKTYEQYF.

The DNA for the CDR3 is TGTGCCAGCAGCCTGTCATCGGGGGTTATAATCTACACCTTC. Translated: CASSLSSGVIIYTF. The chain couples TRBV4-2 to TRBJ1-2, with D perhaps matching TRBD1 (5 bases). The CDR3 spans 14 residues. Germline CDR1 and CDR2: LGHNA and YNFKEQ. Trimming cost V 4 bases and J 10 bases, with 19 bases left between them.

The CDR3 is CAWSVRGGPYEQYF. The CDR3, as DNA: TGTGCCTGGAGTGTACGCGGCGGACCCTACGAGCAGTACTTC. This sequence joins TRBV30 and TRBJ2-7; unclear D gene. CDR3 length: 14 amino acids. V was pared by 0 bases and J by 2 bases, with 11 bases between. Germline V gene sequence: CDR1 GTSNPN, CDR2 SVGIG (reference sequence). Full variable domain (remainder filled in from reference TRBV30 and TRBJ2-7): SQTIHQWPATLVQPVGSPLSLECTVEGTSNPNLYWYRQAAGRGLQLLFYSVGIGQISSEVPQNLSASRPQDRQFILSSKKLLLSDSGFYLCAWSVRGGPYEQYFGPGTRLTVT.

The gene calls are TRBV5-1 and TRBJ2-7; the D gene is possibly TRBD1 (7 bases). The CDR3 runs to 16 residues. V gave up 0 bases and J gave up 1 base, with 14 bases separating them. CDR1 and CDR2 (germline): SGHRS, YFSETQ. The DNA of the CDR3 is TGCGCCAGCAGCTTGGTTTTCCAGGGGGGTTCCTACGAGCAGTACTTC. Residues: CASSLVFQGGSYEQYF. The full variable domain, completed using reference TRBV5-1 and TRBJ2-7, is KAGVTQTPRYLIKTRGQQVTLSCSPISGHRSVSWYQQTPGQGLQFLFEYFSETQRNKGNFPGRFSGRQFSNSRSEMNVSTLELGDSALYLCASSLVFQGGSYEQYFGPGTRLTVT.

The rearrangement uses TRBV15 and TRBJ2-1; TRBD2 is a possible D gene (6 bases). CDR3 length: 16 residues. CDR1 LNHNV and CDR2 YYDKDF come from the germline V gene (reference sequence). Trimming removed 7 bases from V and 4 bases from J, with 20 bases in between. CDR3 bases: TGTGCCACCAACTTACAAGTTGTGGGGGGTTACAATGAGCAGTTCTTC. It is translated as CATNLQVVGGYNEQFF.

The rearrangement uses TRBV5-1 and TRBJ1-2, with a tentative D call TRBD1 (5 bases). The V end lost 1 base, the J end lost 3 bases, and 10 bases lay between the germline ends. The CDR3 runs 14 residues. Germline V CDR1 and CDR2: SGHRS, YFSETQ. This chain's CDR3 is CASSLSPGDYGYTF. The CDR3 nucleotides read TGCGCCAGCAGCTTGTCTCCGGGGGACTATGGCTACACCTTC.

The count of this clone is one. The chain joins TRBV6-6 to TRBJ1-1; 7 nucleotides align to TRBD1. J lost 3 bases, V lost 6 bases, and 13 bases had no gene match. The V gene's germline CDR1 is MNHNY and CDR2 SVGAGI (reference sequence). The CDR3 is 16 residues long. DNA of the CDR3: TGTGCCAGCAGCGAAAGACAGGGATGGGGGGACACTGAAGCTTTCTTT. Amino acids: CASSERQGWGDTEAFF.

The chain carries TRBV5-4 and TRBJ1-2; D remains ambiguous. Looked up from germline, CDR1 is SGHNT and CDR2 is YYREEE (reference sequence). The ends were cut back, 2 bases at V and 7 bases at J, with 9 bases in the middle. The CDR3 is 12 residues long. In DNA form, the CDR3 reads TGTGCCAGCAGCTTTGGGGTCCCTGGCTACACCTTC. Translated: CASSFGVPGYTF.

The V and J genes are TRBV19 and TRBJ1-4; unclear D gene. Between the trimmed V and J ends, which lost 1 base and 8 bases, there was a span of 2 bases. The CDR3 loop spans 11 amino acids. The germline gives CDR1 LNHDA, CDR2 SQIVND (reference sequence). The CDR3 DNA sequence: TGTGCCAGTAGTATAGGAGAAAAACTGTTTTTT. This gives the protein CASSIGEKLFF.

The rearrangement uses TRBV5-1 and TRBJ1-1; D not resolved. In germline, CDR1 is SGHRS, CDR2 YFSETQ. The CDR3 loop spans 14 amino acids. Trimming shortened V by 1 base and J by 7 bases, and 14 bases separated the two germline ends. The CDR3 is CASSLPTAQGEAFF. CDR3 bases: TGCGCCAGCAGCTTGCCGACTGCCCAAGGTGAAGCTTTCTTT.

V and J are TRBV27 and TRBJ1-6, with 7 bases that match TRBD1. The CDR3 length is 16 residues. The trim removed 5 bases at V and 0 bases at J, leaving 4 bases unmatched. Germline CDR1 is MNHEY and CDR2 is SMNVEV (reference sequence). CDR3 protein: CASSPGGDSYNSPLHF. In DNA form, the CDR3 reads TGTGCCAGCAGTCCAGGGGGGGACTCCTATAATTCACCCCTCCACTTT.

This chain joins TRBV6-1 and TRBJ2-7; 8 positions agree with TRBD1. CDR3 size: 16 residues. Per germline, CDR1 MNHNS and CDR2 SASEGT. Trimming removed 0 bases from V and 2 bases from J; junction bases left unmatched: 6. CDR3 sequence (DNA): TGTGCCAGCAGTGAAGCTAGGACAGGGACAACCTACGAGCAGTACTTC. Translating it yields CASSEARTGTTYEQYF.

The V and J genes are TRBV11-2 and TRBJ2-1, with 10 bases identical to TRBD2. Germline lookup yields CDR1 SGHAT and CDR2 FQNNGV. The CDR3 extends over 16 amino acids. V was clipped by 5 bases and J by 4 bases; unmatched bases: 8. The DNA for the CDR3 is TGTGCCAGCAGCCCGCCTTCTAGCGGGAGATACAATGAGCAGTTCTTC. Its translation: CASSPPSSGRYNEQFF.

The CDR3 DNA follows: TGTGCCAGCAGCCAAGACGATGACCCCGAGTTAGGTTACGAGCAGTACTTC. This sequence encodes CASSQDDDPELGYEQYF. J is TRBJ2-7 and V is TRBV14; D gene unclear. Germline-derived CDR1 and CDR2 are SGHDN and FVKESK. The V end was cut by 0 bases, the J end by 4 bases, with 19 bases between. The length of the CDR3 is 17 residues.

This chain links TRBV2 with TRBJ2-3; D uncertain. Trimming took 3 bases from V and 0 from J, leaving 16 bases between them. The CDR3 is made up of 17 amino acids. Germline-derived CDR1 and CDR2 are SNHLY and FYNNEI. This CDR3 is CASSDEMQAASTDTQYF. DNA of the CDR3: TGTGCCAGCAGTGATGAGATGCAGGCAGCTAGCACAGATACGCAGTATTTT.

The chain recombines TRBV13 with TRBJ2-5; D perhaps matches TRBD2 (6 bases). Germline values: CDR1 PRHDT, CDR2 FYEKMQ (reference sequence). The CDR3 has 13 residues. V gave up 3 bases and J gave up 5 bases, with 10 bases separating them. CDR3 bases: TGTGCCAGCAGCTTTCCGGGGGTGGAGACCCAGTACTTC. Its translation: CASSFPGVETQYF.

J is TRBJ1-2 and V is TRBV28; D call uncertain. CDR1 and CDR2 from the germline V gene are MDHEN and SYDVKM. The V and J ends lost 4 bases and 3 bases respectively, with 15 bases between them. The CDR3 extends over 15 amino acids. CDR3 in DNA: TGTGCCAGCAGTTCTCCGATGCTAGCGGACTATGGCTACACCTTC. As protein: CASSSPMLADYGYTF.

The rearrangement joins TRBV7-2 to TRBJ2-7; D may be TRBD1 or TRBD2 (5 bases each). Germline CDR1 SGHTA, CDR2 FQGNSA. This CDR3 contains 15 residues. V gave up 1 base and J gave up 3 bases, with 13 bases separating them. CDR3 sequence: CASSLGGSTSYEQYF. The CDR3 DNA reads as TGTGCCAGCAGCTTAGGGGGGAGTACTAGCTACGAGCAGTACTTC.

The chain recombines TRBV11-2 with TRBJ2-7, with TRBD2 matching 7 bases. The CDR3 extends over 15 amino acids. Losses at the gene ends were 4 bases for V and 2 bases for J; bases not matched to a gene: 8. CDR1 SGHAT and CDR2 FQNNGV come from the germline V gene. The CDR3 region is CASSSLLALPYEQYF. In DNA, the CDR3 is TGTGCCAGCAGCTCCTTACTAGCGCTCCCCTACGAGCAGTACTTC.

This chain links TRBV15 with TRBJ2-1; 7 bases are shared with TRBD1. Germline V gene sequence: CDR1 LNHNV, CDR2 YYDKDF (reference sequence). V dropped 3 bases and J dropped 5; count of bases not matched to a gene: 1. CDR3 size: 13 residues. The CDR3 DNA follows: TGTGCCACCAGCAGGGACAGGCACAATGAGCAGTTCTTC. This sequence encodes CATSRDRHNEQFF.

The chain employs TRBV6-5 and TRBJ1-6; no definite D call. The CDR3 has 14 amino acids. Germline V CDR1 and CDR2: MNHEY, SVGAGI. The V and J ends lost 6 bases and 6 bases respectively, with 12 bases between them. The CDR3 bases are TGTGCCAGCAGCCCCCCGCCGGGTAATTCACCCCTCCACTTT. Encoded protein: CASSPPPGNSPLHF.

The chain couples TRBV11-1 to TRBJ2-3, with D perhaps TRBD2 (5 bases). Germline-derived CDR1 and CDR2 are SGHAT and FQDESV (reference sequence). The CDR3 consists of 12 residues. V was shortened by 3 bases and J by 11 bases, with 12 bases between the two germline ends. The DNA for the CDR3 is TGTGCCAGCAGCTTTGAGGGCAGCGGGCAGTATTTT. This sequence encodes CASSFEGSGQYF.